This T cell receptor beta chain came from a study of a mutant IDH1 vaccine in newly diagnosed glioma. Details on this clone: Its specificity is unknown.

V shed 3 bases and J shed 3 bases, with 8 bases lying between them. The CDR3 sequence is 14 residues long. CDR1 MNHEY and CDR2 SVGAGI come from the germline V gene. The repertoire was sequenced with immunoSEQ multiplex PCR; TCRdb's copy has only in-frame clones and lacks some. The sample holds 25,000 to 30,000 clones; roughly 90% are singletons and the top ten take around a fifth. Time point indicated: week 5, during vaccination. Every single dose of the vaccine, 300 ug of mutant IDH1 20-mer peptide, came with topical imiquimod. Sequenced material: PBMCs, taken from a glioma patient whose treatment included an IDH1 peptide vaccine. This receptor was taken from a man younger than 35 with glioma. V gene TRBV6-5 combines with J gene TRBJ2-2; possible D gene TRBD2, 6 bases. This CDR3 is CASSYPGDTGELFF. DNA of the CDR3: TGTGCCAGCAGTTATCCGGGGGACACCGGGGAGCTGTTTTTT.